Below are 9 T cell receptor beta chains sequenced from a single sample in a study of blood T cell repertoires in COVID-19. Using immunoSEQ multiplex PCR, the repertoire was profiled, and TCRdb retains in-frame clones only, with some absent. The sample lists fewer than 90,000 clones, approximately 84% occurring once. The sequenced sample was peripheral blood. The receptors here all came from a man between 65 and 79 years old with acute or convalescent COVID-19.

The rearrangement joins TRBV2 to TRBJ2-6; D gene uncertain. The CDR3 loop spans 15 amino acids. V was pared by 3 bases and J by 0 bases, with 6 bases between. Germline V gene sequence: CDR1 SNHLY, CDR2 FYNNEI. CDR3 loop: CASSDAGSGANVLTF. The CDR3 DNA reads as TGTGCCAGCAGTGATGCAGGCTCTGGGGCCAACGTCCTGACTTTC.

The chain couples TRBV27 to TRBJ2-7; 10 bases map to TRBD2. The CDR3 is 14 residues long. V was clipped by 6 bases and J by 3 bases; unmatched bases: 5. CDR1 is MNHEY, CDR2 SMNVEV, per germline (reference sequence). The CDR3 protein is CASRLAGSGYEQYF. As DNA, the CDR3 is TGTGCCAGCAGACTAGCGGGATCGGGCTACGAGCAGTACTTC.

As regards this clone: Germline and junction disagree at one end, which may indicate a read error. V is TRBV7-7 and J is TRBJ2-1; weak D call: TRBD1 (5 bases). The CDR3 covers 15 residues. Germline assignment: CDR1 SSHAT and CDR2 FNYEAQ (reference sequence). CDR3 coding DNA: TGTGCTAGCAGCCCAGGCAGGGCATCCTACAATGAGCAGTTCTTC. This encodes CASSPGRASYNEQFF.

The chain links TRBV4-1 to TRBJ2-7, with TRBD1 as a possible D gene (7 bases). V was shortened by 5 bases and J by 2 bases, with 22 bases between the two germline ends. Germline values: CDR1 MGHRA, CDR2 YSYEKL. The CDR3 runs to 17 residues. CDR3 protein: CASSFRQGGAGTYEQYF. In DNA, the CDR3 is TGCGCCAGCAGCTTCCGACAGGGAGGAGCCGGGACCTACGAGCAGTACTTC.

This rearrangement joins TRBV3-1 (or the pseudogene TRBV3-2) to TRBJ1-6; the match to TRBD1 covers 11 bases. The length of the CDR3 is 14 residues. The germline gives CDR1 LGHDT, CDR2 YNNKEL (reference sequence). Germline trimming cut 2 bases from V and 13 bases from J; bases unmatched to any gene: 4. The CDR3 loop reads CASSQIGQGAPLHF. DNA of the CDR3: TGTGCCAGCAGCCAAATCGGACAGGGGGCGCCCCTCCACTTT.

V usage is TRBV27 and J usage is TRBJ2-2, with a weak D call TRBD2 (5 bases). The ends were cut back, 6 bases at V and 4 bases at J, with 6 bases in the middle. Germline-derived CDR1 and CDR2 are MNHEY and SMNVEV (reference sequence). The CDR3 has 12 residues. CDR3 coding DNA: TGTGCCAGCAGGAGGGTCACCGGGGAGCTGTTTTTT. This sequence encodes CASRRVTGELFF.

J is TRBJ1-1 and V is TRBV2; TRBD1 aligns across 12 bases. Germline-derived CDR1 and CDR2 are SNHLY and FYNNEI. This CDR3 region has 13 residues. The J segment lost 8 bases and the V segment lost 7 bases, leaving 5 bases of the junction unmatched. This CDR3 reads CASTGTGGVEAFF. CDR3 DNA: TGTGCCAGCACCGGGACAGGGGGCGTAGAAGCTTTCTTT.

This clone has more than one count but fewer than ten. In nucleotides, the CDR3 is TGTGCCAGCAGTCGTGCCCTGAGCTCTGGAAACACCATATATTTT. Translated: CASSRALSSGNTIYF. The rearrangement uses TRBV6-2 or TRBV6-3 and TRBJ1-3; D remains ambiguous. In germline, CDR1 is MNHEY, CDR2 SVGEGT. V was shortened by 5 bases and J by 0 bases, with 11 bases between the two germline ends. CDR3 length: 15 residues.

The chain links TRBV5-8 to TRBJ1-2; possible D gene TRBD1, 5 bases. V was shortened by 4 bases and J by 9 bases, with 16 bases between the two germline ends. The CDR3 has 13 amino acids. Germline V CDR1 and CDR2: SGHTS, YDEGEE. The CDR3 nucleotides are TGTGCCAGCAGCAACGTTAGGGGAGGTAGCTACACCTTC. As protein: CASSNVRGGSYTF. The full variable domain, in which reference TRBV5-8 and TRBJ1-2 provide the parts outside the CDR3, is EAGVTQSPTHLIKTRGQQATLRCSPISGHTSVYWYQQALGLGLQFLLWYDEGEERNRGNFPPRFSGRQFPNYSSELNVNALELEDSALYLCASSNVRGGSYTFGSGTRLTVV.